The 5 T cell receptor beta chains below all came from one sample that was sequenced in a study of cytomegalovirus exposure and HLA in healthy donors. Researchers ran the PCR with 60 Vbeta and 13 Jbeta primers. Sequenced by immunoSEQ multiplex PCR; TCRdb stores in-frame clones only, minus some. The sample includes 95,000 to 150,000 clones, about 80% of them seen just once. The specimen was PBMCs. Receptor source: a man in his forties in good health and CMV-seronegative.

In DNA, the CDR3 is TGTGCCAGCAGCCAAAGTCGGCCGGGTGGTTCACCCCTCCACTTT. It translates to CASSQSRPGGSPLHF. This chain connects TRBV7-8 to TRBJ1-6; no clear D gene. Germline CDR1 is SGHVS and CDR2 is FQNEAQ. The V gene lost 5 bases and the J gene lost 9 bases, with 17 bases spanning the gap. The CDR3 totals 15 residues. The complete variable domain, with remaining parts taken from reference TRBV7-8 and TRBJ1-6, reads GAGVSQSPRYKVAKRGQDVALRCDPISGHVSLFWYQQALGQGPEFLTYFQNEAQLDKSGLPSDRFFAERPEGSVSTLKIQRTQQEDSAVYLCASSQSRPGGSPLHFGNGTRLTVT.

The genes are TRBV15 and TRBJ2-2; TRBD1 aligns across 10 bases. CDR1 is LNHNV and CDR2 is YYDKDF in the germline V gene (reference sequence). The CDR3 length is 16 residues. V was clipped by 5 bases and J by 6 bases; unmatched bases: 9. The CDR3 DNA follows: TGTGCCACCAGCCCCCGGGACAGGGGCTGGTCCGGGGAGCTGTTTTTT. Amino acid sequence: CATSPRDRGWSGELFF.

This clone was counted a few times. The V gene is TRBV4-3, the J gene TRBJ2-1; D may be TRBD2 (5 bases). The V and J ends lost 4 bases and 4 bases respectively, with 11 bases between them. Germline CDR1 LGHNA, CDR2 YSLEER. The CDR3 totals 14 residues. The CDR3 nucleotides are TGCGCCAGCAGCCCTTTGGGGAGTTACAATGAGCAGTTCTTC. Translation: CASSPLGSYNEQFF.

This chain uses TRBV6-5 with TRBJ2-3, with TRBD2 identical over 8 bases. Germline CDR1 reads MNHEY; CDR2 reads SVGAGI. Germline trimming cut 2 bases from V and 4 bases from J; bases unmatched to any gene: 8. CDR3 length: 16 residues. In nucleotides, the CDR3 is TGTGCCAGCAGTTACGGAAGAGCGGGGGTAGCAGATACGCAGTATTTT. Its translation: CASSYGRAGVADTQYF.

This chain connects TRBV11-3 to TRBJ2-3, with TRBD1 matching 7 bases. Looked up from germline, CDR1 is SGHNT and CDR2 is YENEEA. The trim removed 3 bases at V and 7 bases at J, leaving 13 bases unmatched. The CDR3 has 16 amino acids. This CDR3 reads CASSFSGQEPSNTQYF. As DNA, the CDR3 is TGTGCCAGCAGCTTTTCTGGACAGGAGCCTTCGAATACGCAGTATTTT.